This TCR beta chain was observed in a study of CD8+ T cells in alopecia areata. Background on the study: Tofacitinib therapy lasting 6 to 18 months was followed by 6 months off drug.

The length of the CDR3 is 13 residues. Trimming pared 2 bases from V and 7 bases from J, leaving 9 bases between. CDR1 and CDR2 (germline): MRHNA, SNTAGT. As to this clone: The target antigen is unknown.

Notes on the study in general: In lesional scalp, particularly from alopecia totalis/universalis, clonality was higher than in normal scalp.

The treatment here: oral pan-JAK inhibitor, 5-10 mg twice daily. RNA extraction and reverse transcription yielded cDNA as sequencing template. Clones were sequenced by immunoSEQ multiplex PCR, and TCRdb holds only the in-frame ones, with some missing. The data hold over 100,000 clones, with roughly 55% observed a single time. The sample here was CD8+ T cells sorted from blood, taken at week 24, from a patient treated with tofacitinib. V and J are TRBV6-4 and TRBJ2-1; maybe TRBD2 (6 bases). The clonotype originates from a human donor with alopecia areata. CDR3 bases: TGTGCCAGCAGTGACAAAGGGAGGAATGAGCAGTTCTTC. Translated, it gives CASSDKGRNEQFF.